This TCR beta chain appears in the sequencing data of a study of blood T cells in healthy people across ages. General observations from the study: In older individuals, TCR beta diversity per million T cells was lower, falling roughly linearly with age.

The second PCR ran roughly 6 to 11 cycles with a sample-barcoded 5' primer and J-beta primers. TCRdb recomputed calls from the 5' RACE reads with MiXCR, one row per CDR3 protein. The top ten clones hold 15% to 20% of a sample with 550,000 to 700,000 distinct CDR3 sequences, approximately 27% of them seen once. The CDR3 runs 14 residues. Germline V gives CDR1 MRHNA, CDR2 SNTAGT. This clonotype was seen more than once but under ten times. Its target is not known. Each sample provided at least 6 micrograms of extracted total RNA. J is TRBJ1-4 and V is TRBV6-4; D unclear. The receptor was isolated from a woman in her seventies in good health. The sample consisted of blood. CDR3 protein: CVSITTRRREKLFF. The DNA of the CDR3 is TGTGTCTCCATTACCACCCGCCGAAGAGAAAAACTGTTTTTT.